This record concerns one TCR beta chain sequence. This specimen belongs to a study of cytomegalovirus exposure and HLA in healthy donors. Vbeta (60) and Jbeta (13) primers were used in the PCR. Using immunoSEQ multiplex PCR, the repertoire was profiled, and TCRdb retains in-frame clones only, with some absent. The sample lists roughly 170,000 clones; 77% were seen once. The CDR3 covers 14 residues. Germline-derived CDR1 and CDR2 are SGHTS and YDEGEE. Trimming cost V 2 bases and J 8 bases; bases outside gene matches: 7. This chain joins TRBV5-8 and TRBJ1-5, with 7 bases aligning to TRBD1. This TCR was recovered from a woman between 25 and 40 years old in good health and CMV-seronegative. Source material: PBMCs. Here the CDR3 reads CASSFLRGQKPQHF. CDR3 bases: TGTGCCAGCAGCTTCTTGAGGGGGCAGAAGCCCCAGCATTTT.